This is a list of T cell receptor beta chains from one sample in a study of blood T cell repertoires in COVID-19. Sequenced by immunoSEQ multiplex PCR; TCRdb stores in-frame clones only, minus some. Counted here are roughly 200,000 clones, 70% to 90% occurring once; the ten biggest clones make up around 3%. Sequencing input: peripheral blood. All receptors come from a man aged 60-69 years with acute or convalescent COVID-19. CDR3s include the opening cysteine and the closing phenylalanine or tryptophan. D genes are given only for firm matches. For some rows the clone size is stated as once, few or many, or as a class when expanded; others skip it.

CDR3nt: TGCGCCAGCAGCCCGTCTCTGGGGAGGGAGCAGTACTTC
CDR3aa: CASSPSLGREQYF
j_gene: TRBJ2-7
abundance: NA
d_gene: NA
v_gene: TRBV5-1

CDR3nt: TGTGCCAGCAAAGAAGGGACTAGGCGAGATACGCAGTATTTT
CDR3aa: CASKEGTRRDTQYF
j_gene: TRBJ2-3
abundance: NA
d_gene: TRBD2
v_gene: TRBV6-4

CDR3nt: TGTGCCAGCAGGAGGGAGGGCCCTTCACCCCTCCACTTT
CDR3aa: CASRREGPSPLHF
j_gene: TRBJ1-6
abundance: NA
d_gene: NA
v_gene: TRBV7-9

CDR3nt: TGTGCCAGCAGTCCCCGGGACAGGCATAATTCACCCCTCCACTTT
CDR3aa: CASSPRDRHNSPLHF
j_gene: TRBJ1-6
abundance: NA
d_gene: TRBD1
v_gene: TRBV27

CDR3nt: TGTGCCAGCAGTTACTGGGCAGGTGCCCACGAGCAGTACTTC
CDR3aa: CASSYWAGAHEQYF
j_gene: TRBJ2-7
abundance: NA
d_gene: NA
v_gene: TRBV6-5

CDR3nt: TGTGCCAGCAGCCCACAGGGCCTTGAAGCTTTCTTT
CDR3aa: CASSPQGLEAFF
j_gene: TRBJ1-1
abundance: NA
d_gene: NA
v_gene: TRBV7-2

CDR3nt: TGTGCCAGCAGCTTAGCGGGAGGACCGACCTACGAGCAGTACTTC
CDR3aa: CASSLAGGPTYEQYF
j_gene: TRBJ2-7
abundance: NA
d_gene: TRBD2
v_gene: TRBV11-2

CDR3nt: TGTGCCAGTAGTATGAGGGGGCGCGGATTCGCCGCGAACACCGGGGAGCTGTTTTTT
CDR3aa: CASSMRGRGFAANTGELFF
j_gene: TRBJ2-2
abundance: NA
d_gene: TRBD1
v_gene: TRBV19

CDR3nt: TGCGCCAGCAGCCAAGGTCGGCCTAGCGGGTACAATGAGCAGTTCTTC
CDR3aa: CASSQGRPSGYNEQFF
j_gene: TRBJ2-1
abundance: NA
d_gene: TRBD2
v_gene: TRBV4-1

CDR3nt: TGTGCCAGCAGCTTAGGCGGGGGGAGTGGTTACAATGAGCAGTTCTTC
CDR3aa: CASSLGGGSGYNEQFF
j_gene: TRBJ2-1
abundance: once
d_gene: TRBD2
v_gene: TRBV5-4

CDR3nt: TGTGCCAGCAGCGTAGGCAGGGAAGAAAAACTGTTTTTT
CDR3aa: CASSVGREEKLFF
j_gene: TRBJ1-4
abundance: NA
d_gene: NA
v_gene: TRBV9

CDR3nt: TGTGCCAGCAGTCCTACAGCGGGGTCCGCGATGACTTTCTTT
CDR3aa: CASSPTAGSAMTFF
j_gene: TRBJ1-1
abundance: NA
d_gene: NA
v_gene: TRBV5-6

CDR3nt: TGTGCCAGCAGCAAGGGGGAGAATCAGCCCCAGCATTTT
CDR3aa: CASSKGENQPQHF
j_gene: TRBJ1-5
abundance: NA
d_gene: NA
v_gene: TRBV2

CDR3nt: TGTGCCAGCGATAAGGAGGGACTGCGCAATCAGCCCCAGCATTTT
CDR3aa: CASDKEGLRNQPQHF
j_gene: TRBJ1-5
abundance: NA
d_gene: NA
v_gene: TRBV2

CDR3nt: TGTGCCAGCAGCTTAGCGCGCAGGGGGCTGGCTACTAATGAAAAACTGTTTTTT
CDR3aa: CASSLARRGLATNEKLFF
j_gene: TRBJ1-4
abundance: once
d_gene: TRBD1
v_gene: TRBV7-2

CDR3nt: TGTGCCAGCAGCCACCGGGATCTCTATGGCTACACCTTC
CDR3aa: CASSHRDLYGYTF
j_gene: TRBJ1-2
abundance: once
d_gene: NA
v_gene: TRBV3-1/TRBV3-2

CDR3nt: TGTGCCAGCAGCTTTGCTGGGGCTCAGCCCCAGCATTTT
CDR3aa: CASSFAGAQPQHF
j_gene: TRBJ1-5
abundance: NA
d_gene: NA
v_gene: TRBV7-2

CDR3nt: TGTGCCACCCGGAGGGCGCCGAACACTGAAGCTTTCTTT
CDR3aa: CATRRAPNTEAFF
j_gene: TRBJ1-1
abundance: NA
d_gene: NA
v_gene: TRBV15

CDR3nt: TGTGCCAGCAGTTTATGGCGGGAAGGTTCGAACACCGGGGAGCTGTTTTTT
CDR3aa: CASSLWREGSNTGELFF
j_gene: TRBJ2-2
abundance: few
d_gene: NA
v_gene: TRBV28

CDR3nt: TGTGCCAGCAGCACCTGGACAGGCGGGGAGCTGTTTTTT
CDR3aa: CASSTWTGGELFF
j_gene: TRBJ2-2
abundance: NA
d_gene: TRBD1
v_gene: TRBV7-2

CDR3nt: TGTGCCAGCAGCTTAGTTGCGGGAGCCGTAAATGAGCAGTTCTTC
CDR3aa: CASSLVAGAVNEQFF
j_gene: TRBJ2-1
abundance: NA
d_gene: TRBD2
v_gene: TRBV11-2

CDR3nt: TGCGCCAGCAGCCGGACAGGGCTTCACAATGAGCAGTTCTTC
CDR3aa: CASSRTGLHNEQFF
j_gene: TRBJ2-1
abundance: NA
d_gene: TRBD1
v_gene: TRBV5-1

CDR3nt: TGTGCCAGCGGGGGCCATCGGGAGCAGTACTTC
CDR3aa: CASGGHREQYF
j_gene: TRBJ2-7
abundance: NA
d_gene: NA
v_gene: TRBV27

CDR3nt: TGTGCCAGCGGCCCGTACTATGGCTACACCTTC
CDR3aa: CASGPYYGYTF
j_gene: TRBJ1-2
abundance: NA
d_gene: NA
v_gene: TRBV5-5

CDR3nt: TGTGCCAGCAGCAGTCAGGGCGGCGGTGGCTACACCTTC
CDR3aa: CASSSQGGGGYTF
j_gene: TRBJ1-2
abundance: once
d_gene: NA
v_gene: TRBV13

CDR3nt: TGTGCCAGTAGTGTACACCCCCAGGCCCAGCATTTT
CDR3aa: CASSVHPQAQHF
j_gene: TRBJ1-5
abundance: NA
d_gene: NA
v_gene: TRBV19

CDR3nt: TGTGCCAGCAGTGAAGAAAACAGGGGTTCTTCACCCCTCCACTTT
CDR3aa: CASSEENRGSSPLHF
j_gene: TRBJ1-6
abundance: NA
d_gene: TRBD1
v_gene: TRBV6-1

CDR3nt: TGTGCCAGCAGTTCACACTATACAGGGACGGTCTATGGCTACACCTTC
CDR3aa: CASSSHYTGTVYGYTF
j_gene: TRBJ1-2
abundance: NA
d_gene: NA
v_gene: TRBV2

CDR3nt: TGTGCCAGCATTCGGGAGAGGGAGGGAGAAAAACTGTTTTTT
CDR3aa: CASIREREGEKLFF
j_gene: TRBJ1-4
abundance: few
d_gene: NA
v_gene: TRBV21-1

CDR3nt: TGTGCCAGCAGTACACCCGGGACAGGGGTAGCCGAGCAGTACTTC
CDR3aa: CASSTPGTGVAEQYF
j_gene: TRBJ2-7
abundance: NA
d_gene: TRBD1
v_gene: TRBV28

CDR3nt: TGTGCCACAGGGACTAGCTCCTACAATGAGCAGTTCTTC
CDR3aa: CATGTSSYNEQFF
j_gene: TRBJ2-1
abundance: NA
d_gene: TRBD2
v_gene: TRBV28

CDR3nt: TGTGCCAGCAGCTCCTGGACAGGCCGGGGTGGCACTGAAGCTTTCTTT
CDR3aa: CASSSWTGRGGTEAFF
j_gene: TRBJ1-1
abundance: NA
d_gene: TRBD1
v_gene: TRBV5-6

CDR3nt: TGCGCCAGAGACAGGGGCCCGTTTTTT
CDR3aa: CARDRGPFF
j_gene: TRBJ1-4
abundance: few
d_gene: TRBD1
v_gene: TRBV5-1

CDR3nt: TGTGCCACCGCCATCTCTTCAGGGGGGCGTTCTGGCTACACCTTC
CDR3aa: CATAISSGGRSGYTF
j_gene: TRBJ1-2
abundance: NA
d_gene: TRBD1
v_gene: TRBV6-5

CDR3nt: TGTGCCATCAGTGAGCCGAAGGTGAGGGCCTACAATGAGCAGTTCTTC
CDR3aa: CAISEPKVRAYNEQFF
j_gene: TRBJ2-1
abundance: NA
d_gene: NA
v_gene: TRBV10-3

CDR3nt: TGTGCCAGCAGTTTAGTGGAAAACCTGGGGCACCGGGAGCTGTTTTTT
CDR3aa: CASSLVENLGHRELFF
j_gene: TRBJ2-2
abundance: NA
d_gene: NA
v_gene: TRBV28

CDR3nt: TGTGCCAGTAGAGAGACAGGGGGCCCCTACGAGCAGTACTTC
CDR3aa: CASRETGGPYEQYF
j_gene: TRBJ2-7
abundance: few
d_gene: TRBD1
v_gene: TRBV19

CDR3nt: TGTGCCAGCAGACGGGACAGGGTCGATGGGAATGAGCAGTTCTTC
CDR3aa: CASRRDRVDGNEQFF
j_gene: TRBJ2-1
abundance: NA
d_gene: TRBD1
v_gene: TRBV6-4

CDR3nt: TGTGCCAGCAGTCTCCTGACAGGGACAAAGGAGCAGTTCTTC
CDR3aa: CASSLLTGTKEQFF
j_gene: TRBJ2-1
abundance: NA
d_gene: TRBD1
v_gene: TRBV6-5

CDR3nt: TGTGCCACCAGTGATGCAGGACTAGCGGGAGGAGAGACCCAGTACTTC
CDR3aa: CATSDAGLAGGETQYF
j_gene: TRBJ2-5
abundance: NA
d_gene: TRBD2
v_gene: TRBV24-1

CDR3nt: TGCGCCAGCAGCTCCGACAGCTATGAAAAACTGTTTTTT
CDR3aa: CASSSDSYEKLFF
j_gene: TRBJ1-4
abundance: few
d_gene: NA
v_gene: TRBV5-1

CDR3nt: TGTGCCATCGACCGGGACACTAATGGCTACACCTTC
CDR3aa: CAIDRDTNGYTF
j_gene: TRBJ1-2
abundance: NA
d_gene: NA
v_gene: TRBV5-4

CDR3nt: TGTGCCAGCAGCTTAACCGGTCAGAACACCGGGGAGCTGTTTTTT
CDR3aa: CASSLTGQNTGELFF
j_gene: TRBJ2-2
abundance: NA
d_gene: NA
v_gene: TRBV7-3

CDR3nt: TGTGCCAGCAGCTACAGGGGATCGGACACTGAAGCTTTCTTT
CDR3aa: CASSYRGSDTEAFF
j_gene: TRBJ1-1
abundance: NA
d_gene: TRBD1
v_gene: TRBV3-1/TRBV3-2

CDR3nt: TGTGCCAGCAGAGGACTAGCTGGATCGGAGGAGACCCAGTACTTC
CDR3aa: CASRGLAGSEETQYF
j_gene: TRBJ2-5
abundance: NA
d_gene: TRBD2
v_gene: TRBV27

CDR3nt: TGCGCCAGCAGCTTAGGGGTTTCACCCCTCCACTTT
CDR3aa: CASSLGVSPLHF
j_gene: TRBJ1-6
abundance: NA
d_gene: NA
v_gene: TRBV5-1

CDR3nt: TGTGCCAGCAACCACGGGTACTCCTACGAGCAGTACTTC
CDR3aa: CASNHGYSYEQYF
j_gene: TRBJ2-7
abundance: few
d_gene: NA
v_gene: TRBV7-9

CDR3nt: TGTGCCAGCAGTTGGGACAGGGGGACCTACGAGCAGTACTTC
CDR3aa: CASSWDRGTYEQYF
j_gene: TRBJ2-7
abundance: NA
d_gene: TRBD1
v_gene: TRBV5-5

CDR3nt: TGTGCTAGTGGTTTGGTCCCGGGACAGGGAATACCGGTTGAAGCTTTCTTT
CDR3aa: CASGLVPGQGIPVEAFF
j_gene: TRBJ1-1
abundance: NA
d_gene: TRBD1
v_gene: TRBV12-5

CDR3nt: TGTGCCAGCAGCGATACCGGGACAGGCTACCTGGATGAGCAGTTCTTC
CDR3aa: CASSDTGTGYLDEQFF
j_gene: TRBJ2-1
abundance: once
d_gene: TRBD1
v_gene: TRBV28

CDR3nt: TGCGCCAGCAGCTTACAGGGGGGGACTGAAGCTTTCTTT
CDR3aa: CASSLQGGTEAFF
j_gene: TRBJ1-1
abundance: NA
d_gene: TRBD1
v_gene: TRBV5-1

CDR3nt: TGTGCCAGCAGTTACTCTGACAGGGTTAACTATGGCTACACCTTC
CDR3aa: CASSYSDRVNYGYTF
j_gene: TRBJ1-2
abundance: NA
d_gene: TRBD1
v_gene: TRBV6-5

CDR3nt: TGTGCCAGCAGCTTAGTTGGTGTGGACAGAGCCTACGAGCAGTACTTC
CDR3aa: CASSLVGVDRAYEQYF
j_gene: TRBJ2-7
abundance: NA
d_gene: NA
v_gene: TRBV11-1